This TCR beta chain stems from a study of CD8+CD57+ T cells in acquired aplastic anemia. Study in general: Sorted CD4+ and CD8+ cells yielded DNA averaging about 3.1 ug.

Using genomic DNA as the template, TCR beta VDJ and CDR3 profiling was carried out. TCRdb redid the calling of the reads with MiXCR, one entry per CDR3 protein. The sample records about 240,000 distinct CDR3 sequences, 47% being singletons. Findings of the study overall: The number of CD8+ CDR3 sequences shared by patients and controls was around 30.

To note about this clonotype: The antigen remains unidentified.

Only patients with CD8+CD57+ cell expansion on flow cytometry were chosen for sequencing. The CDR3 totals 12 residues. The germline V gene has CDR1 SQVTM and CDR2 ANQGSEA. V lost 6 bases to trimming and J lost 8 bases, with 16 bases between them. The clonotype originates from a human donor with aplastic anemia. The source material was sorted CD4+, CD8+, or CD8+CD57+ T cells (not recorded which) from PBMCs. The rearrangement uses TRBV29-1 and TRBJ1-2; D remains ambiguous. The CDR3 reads CSVDVMTGGYTF. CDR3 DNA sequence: TGCAGCGTCGACGTGATGACTGGAGGCTACACCTTC.